These 12 T cell receptor beta chains were sequenced from one sample in a study of shared clonotypes between healthy human individuals. Cells designated naive CD8 were CD45RO-negative and were positively selected for CCR7, with terminally differentiated effector memory CD45RA+ cells excluded. TCRdb's copy holds only in-frame clones and misses some; the assay was immunoSEQ multiplex PCR. This table holds about 2 million clones, about 95% found once. The specimen was naive CD8+ T cells sorted from blood. Receptors were obtained from a man between 18 and 29 years old in good health.

V and J are TRBV11-1 and TRBJ1-4, with 7 bases that match TRBD1. Trimming at V came to 5 bases and at J to 7 bases, leaving 4 bases not matched to a gene. The CDR3 contains 13 residues. From germline, CDR1 is SGHAT and CDR2 FQDESV (reference sequence). CDR3 residues: CASSVWTGEKLFF. Written as DNA, the CDR3 is TGTGCCAGCAGCGTATGGACAGGTGAAAAACTGTTTTTT. The full variable domain, with the rest looked up from reference TRBV11-1 and TRBJ1-4, is EAEVAQSPRYKITEKSQAVAFWCDPISGHATLYWYRQILGQGPELLVQFQDESVVDDSQLPKDRFSAERLKGVDSTLKIQPAELGDSAMYLCASSVWTGEKLFFGSGTQLSVL.

The rearrangement links TRBV5-6 to TRBJ2-2; no clear D gene. Trimming cost V 0 bases and J 3 bases, with 6 bases left between them. This CDR3 is built from 14 residues. The V gene's germline CDR1 is SGHDT and CDR2 YYEEEE. The chain's CDR3 is CASSLEVYTGELFF. The CDR3 DNA sequence: TGTGCCAGCAGCTTGGAAGTTTACACCGGGGAGCTGTTTTTT.

In the case of this clone: At the DNA level, this CDR3 is encoded by other sequences in the same sample as well. The chain links TRBV13 to TRBJ1-1; D ambiguous. V was pared by 4 bases and J by 0 bases, with 6 bases between. Per germline, CDR1 PRHDT and CDR2 FYEKMQ (reference sequence). This CDR3 has 13 residues. Here the CDR3 DNA reads TGTGCCAGCAGCTCAAATATGAACACTGAAGCTTTCTTT. Amino acid sequence: CASSSNMNTEAFF.

Regarding this clone: This sample also contains other DNA sequences that code for the same CDR3. The chain has TRBV4-1 and TRBJ2-7, with a tentative D call TRBD1 (5 bases). The V gene's germline CDR1 is MGHRA and CDR2 YSYEKL. CDR3 length: 12 residues. The V end was cut by 1 base, the J end by 6 bases, with 7 bases between. The CDR3 is CASSQVRGEQYF. The CDR3 nucleotides are TGCGCCAGCAGCCAAGTTAGGGGCGAGCAGTACTTC.

This rearrangement joins TRBV25-1 to TRBJ1-3; weak D call: TRBD1 (5 bases). CDR3 length: 14 residues. Per the germline V gene, CDR1 is MGHDK and CDR2 is SYGVNS. V was shortened by 5 bases and J by 0 bases, with 8 bases between the two germline ends. The CDR3 loop reads CASSPGGSGNTIYF. As DNA, the CDR3 is TGTGCCAGCAGTCCCGGGGGCTCTGGAAACACCATATATTTT.

This chain links TRBV28 with TRBJ2-7; TRBD1 is a possible D gene (5 bases). CDR1 MDHEN and CDR2 SYDVKM come from the germline V gene. The CDR3 length is 15 residues. V was clipped by 2 bases and J by 5 bases, with 16 bases between them. Here the CDR3 reads CASSLMGQVSDEQYF. The CDR3 DNA is TGTGCCAGCAGTTTAATGGGGCAGGTTTCCGACGAGCAGTACTTC.

The V call is TRBV18, the J call TRBJ2-1, with 8 nucleotides matching TRBD2. J gave up 7 bases and V 7 bases, and 6 bases lay outside the gene matches. Germline lookup yields CDR1 KGHSH and CDR2 LQKENI. This CDR3 comprises 13 residues. The CDR3 region has the DNA TGTGCCAGCTTCGAAACTAGCGGAAATGAGCAGTTCTTC. As protein: CASFETSGNEQFF.

The chain has TRBV28 and TRBJ2-3; TRBD2 aligns across 7 bases. CDR1 MDHEN and CDR2 SYDVKM come from the germline V gene. This CDR3 is built from 14 residues. V dropped 6 bases and J dropped 6; count of bases not matched to a gene: 9. The CDR3 nucleotides read TGTGCCAGCAGCCCAGTGGGGGGAGGGGATACGCAGTATTTT. Amino acid sequence: CASSPVGGGDTQYF. Combining the CDR3 with reference TRBV28 and TRBJ2-3 gives the whole variable domain DVKVTQSSRYLVKRTGEKVFLECVQDMDHENMFWYRQDPGLGLRLIYFSYDVKMKEKGDIPEGYSVSREKKERFSLILESASTNQTSMYLCASSPVGGGDTQYFGPGTRLTVL.

This clone was seen only a few times. Other DNA sequences within the sample encode an identical CDR3. V usage is TRBV9 and J usage is TRBJ1-1, with no clear D. Looked up from germline, CDR1 is SGDLS and CDR2 is YYNGEE. V lost 0 bases and J 1 base, leaving 7 bases between the germline ends. The CDR3 has 14 amino acids. Written as DNA, the CDR3 is TGTGCCAGCAGCGTAGTCGAGGGGAACACTGAAGCTTTCTTT. It yields the protein CASSVVEGNTEAFF.

The chain joins TRBV30 to TRBJ2-1; D perhaps matches TRBD2 (6 bases). The V gene lost 4 bases and the J gene lost 7 bases, with 8 bases spanning the gap. The CDR3 covers 11 residues. Germline assignment: CDR1 GTSNPN and CDR2 SVGIG (reference sequence). In DNA form, the CDR3 reads TGTGCCTGGATTGGGGGGAATGAGCAGTTCTTC. Encoded protein: CAWIGGNEQFF.

This rearrangement joins TRBV27 to TRBJ2-7, with D unresolved. Germline lookup yields CDR1 MNHEY and CDR2 SMNVEV (reference sequence). V was pared by 8 bases and J by 3 bases, with 17 bases between. The CDR3 has 14 residues. Here the CDR3 reads CASGKKGFGYEQYF. CDR3 DNA: TGTGCCAGCGGAAAGAAAGGCTTTGGCTACGAGCAGTACTTC.

This clone was recorded once. The genes are TRBV4-1 and TRBJ2-5, with TRBD1 matching over 11 bases. The J call is uncertain, as TRBJ2-7 better fits the DNA end. CDR3 length equals 15 residues. Germline values: CDR1 MGHRA, CDR2 YSYEKL. CDR3 coding DNA: TGCGCCAGCAGCCTCCGGACAGGGGGCTATTACGAGCAGTACTTC. It codes for CASSLRTGGYYEQYF.